This passage covers 29 T cell receptor beta chains from one sample sequenced in a study of cytomegalovirus exposure and HLA in healthy donors. Amplification used 60 Vbeta primers and 13 Jbeta primers. Libraries were prepared by immunoSEQ multiplex PCR; TCRdb keeps only in-frame clonotypes and omits some of them. This repertoire shows 150,000 to 250,000 clones, 70% to 90% found once; its top ten account for around 2.3%. Sample: PBMCs. These receptors were obtained from a woman aged 50 to 60 in good health and CMV-seronegative.

This rearrangement joins TRBV28 to TRBJ2-2, with D perhaps TRBD2 (6 bases). The CDR3 is made up of 16 amino acids. CDR1 MDHEN and CDR2 SYDVKM come from the germline V gene. V lost 8 bases, J lost 2 bases, and 18 bases lay in between. The CDR3, as DNA: TGTGCCAGCCGAGCCGGGGATAGCGGCAACACCGGGGAGCTGTTTTTT. Its protein product is CASRAGDSGNTGELFF.

The rearrangement links TRBV27 to TRBJ1-3; 7 bases agree with TRBD1. The CDR3 has 16 amino acids. In germline, CDR1 is MNHEY, CDR2 SMNVEV (reference sequence). J was trimmed by 2 bases and V by 0 bases; bases with no gene match: 4. The CDR3 spells CASSLSTGNPGNTIYF. Here the CDR3 DNA reads TGTGCCAGCAGTTTATCGACAGGGAACCCTGGAAACACCATATATTTT.

The chain uses TRBV6-4 and TRBJ1-1, with a tentative D call TRBD1 (6 bases). The V end was cut by 0 bases, the J end by 4 bases, with 12 bases between. CDR1 MRHNA and CDR2 SNTAGT come from the germline V gene. CDR3 size: 15 residues. CDR3 region: CASSDSVGGVTEAFF. The DNA for the CDR3 is TGTGCCAGCAGTGACTCGGTAGGGGGGGTCACTGAAGCTTTCTTT.

The gene calls are TRBV2 and TRBJ1-2, with 8 bases that match TRBD1. Trimming at V came to 9 bases and at J to 7 bases, leaving 16 bases not matched to a gene. This CDR3 has 15 residues. Germline V gives CDR1 SNHLY, CDR2 FYNNEI. This CDR3 is CASSEGQAVLGGYTF. The CDR3 bases are TGTGCCAGTAGCGAGGGACAGGCAGTCCTCGGTGGCTACACCTTC. Drawing the rest from reference TRBV2 and TRBJ1-2, the complete variable domain is EPEVTQTPSHQVTQMGQEVILRCVPISNHLYFYWYRQILGQKVEFLVSFYNNEISEKSEIFDDQFSVERPDGSNFTLKIRSTKLEDSAMYFCASSEGQAVLGGYTFGSGTRLTVV.

This chain joins TRBV10-3 and TRBJ2-1; TRBD2 matches at 8 bases. Trimming at V came to 3 bases and at J to 4 bases, leaving 5 bases not matched to a gene. The CDR3 contains 15 residues. From germline, CDR1 is ENHRY and CDR2 SYGVKD. CDR3 sequence (DNA): TGTGCCATCAGTGACGGTAGCGGGAAGTACAATGAGCAGTTCTTC. This translates into CAISDGSGKYNEQFF.

This clone appeared a few times. The genes are TRBV2 and TRBJ1-2; TRBD1 aligns across 7 bases. The CDR3 loop spans 14 amino acids. Germline CDR1 and CDR2: SNHLY and FYNNEI. V shed 4 bases, J shed 6 bases, and the junction held 8 bases outside the gene matches. This CDR3 reads CASSGSSRGDGYTF. As DNA, the CDR3 is TGTGCCAGCAGTGGCAGTTCCAGGGGGGATGGCTACACCTTC.

J is TRBJ1-1 and V is TRBV6-1; 10 nucleotides match TRBD1. There are 14 residues in the CDR3. V trimming: 5 bases; J trimming: 4 bases; junction bases outside the gene matches: 4. The germline V gene encodes CDR1 MNHNS and CDR2 SASEGT. The CDR3 sequence is CASSRQGASTEAFF. The CDR3 DNA follows: TGTGCCAGCAGTCGACAGGGGGCGAGCACTGAAGCTTTCTTT.

The J gene is TRBJ2-1, the V gene TRBV5-1; perhaps TRBD1 as D (6 bases). Germline values: CDR1 SGHRS, CDR2 YFSETQ. The CDR3 runs 14 residues. The ends were cut back, 1 base at V and 4 bases at J, with 9 bases in the middle. The CDR3 is CASSLTGNYNEQFF. The DNA for the CDR3 is TGCGCCAGCAGCTTGACAGGGAATTACAATGAGCAGTTCTTC. Full variable domain (missing parts from reference TRBV5-1 and TRBJ2-1): KAGVTQTPRYLIKTRGQQVTLSCSPISGHRSVSWYQQTPGQGLQFLFEYFSETQRNKGNFPGRFSGRQFSNSRSEMNVSTLELGDSALYLCASSLTGNYNEQFFGPGTRLTVL.

The chain joins TRBV19 to TRBJ2-1, with 7 bases identical to TRBD1. CDR1 is LNHDA and CDR2 is SQIVND in the germline V gene (reference sequence). The J segment lost 9 bases and the V segment lost 1 base, leaving 6 bases of the junction unmatched. The length of the CDR3 is 14 residues. The chain's CDR3 is CASSIGTGAREQFF. CDR3 in DNA: TGTGCCAGTAGTATAGGGACAGGAGCCCGTGAGCAGTTCTTC.

This chain connects TRBV18 to TRBJ2-3; D perhaps matches TRBD2 (6 bases). The CDR3 spans 19 residues. V lost 3 bases, J lost 0 bases, and 22 bases lay in between. The germline V gene has CDR1 KGHSH and CDR2 LQKENI. CDR3 sequence reads: CASSPNYREMFGSTDTQYF. DNA for the CDR3: TGTGCCAGCTCACCGAACTACCGGGAGATGTTTGGGAGCACAGATACGCAGTATTTT.

The chain uses TRBV28 and TRBJ2-6, with TRBD1 matching over 7 bases. This CDR3 spans 15 amino acids. The V and J ends lost 3 bases and 1 base, in that order; junction bases with no gene match: 0. The germline V gene encodes CDR1 MDHEN and CDR2 SYDVKM. CDR3 region: CASSLTGSGANVLTF. The CDR3 DNA sequence: TGTGCCAGCAGTTTGACAGGGTCTGGGGCCAACGTCCTGACTTTC.

CDR3 sequence: CASSVVGLYPGELFF. The CDR3 region has the DNA TGTGCCAGCAGCGTAGTTGGACTCTATCCCGGGGAGCTGTTTTTT. This sequence joins TRBV9 and TRBJ2-2; maybe TRBD2 (5 bases). Germline CDR1 reads SGDLS; CDR2 reads YYNGEE. The CDR3 has 15 residues. Trimming removed 0 bases at V and 6 bases at J, with 12 bases between.

The V call is TRBV30, the J call TRBJ2-1, with 15 bases lining up with TRBD2. The CDR3 length is 17 residues. V was clipped by 1 base and J by 2 bases; unmatched bases: 3. Germline V gives CDR1 GTSNPN, CDR2 SVGIG (reference sequence). CDR3 sequence (DNA): TGTGCCTGGAGTGGGACTAGCGGGAGGGCTACCTACAATGAGCAGTTCTTC. Amino acid sequence: CAWSGTSGRATYNEQFF.

This chain links TRBV19 with TRBJ1-2, with D possibly being TRBD1 (6 bases). Deletions cut 4 bases from V and 4 bases from J, with 16 bases between. CDR1 is LNHDA, CDR2 SQIVND, per germline (reference sequence). This CDR3 is 15 amino acids long. CDR3: CASSRDTGTLYGYTF. CDR3 DNA: TGTGCCAGTAGTAGGGACACAGGGACACTCTATGGCTACACCTTC.

The rearrangement joins TRBV9 to TRBJ2-7, with D hard to call. In germline, CDR1 is SGDLS, CDR2 YYNGEE. V dropped 1 base and J dropped 3 bases, with 11 bases sitting between them. The CDR3 has 14 residues. The CDR3, as DNA: TGTGCCAGCAGCGTAACCTCGAGCCGCTACGAGCAGTACTTC. It codes for CASSVTSSRYEQYF.

The chain has TRBV11-3 and TRBJ2-5; D perhaps matches TRBD1 (6 bases). The ends were cut back, 1 base at V and 4 bases at J, with 16 bases in the middle. The CDR3 runs to 16 residues. Germline CDR1 is SGHNT and CDR2 is YENEEA. The CDR3 DNA follows: TGTGCCAGCAGCTTAGCTGGCCAGGGGCGCGGAGAGACCCAGTACTTC. Amino acid sequence: CASSLAGQGRGETQYF.

In this sample, this clone turned up once. V and J are TRBV19 and TRBJ1-4; D might be TRBD1 (6 bases). CDR3 length: 15 amino acids. The germline V and J ends were trimmed by 9 bases and 0 bases, with 14 bases remaining between them. Germline CDR1 LNHDA, CDR2 SQIVND (reference sequence). CDR3 nucleotides: TGTGCCAGGGACAGCCAAACATCAACTAATGAAAAACTGTTTTTT. Residues: CARDSQTSTNEKLFF.

The chain employs TRBV28 and TRBJ1-5; D possibly corresponds to TRBD1 (6 bases). Trimming cost V 4 bases and J 3 bases, with 19 bases left between them. Germline CDR1 reads MDHEN; CDR2 reads SYDVKM. The CDR3 covers 17 residues. The CDR3 DNA reads TGTGCCAGCAGTTACCCACCACAGGGAGGGTCCAATCAGCCCCAGCATTTT. The encoded protein is CASSYPPQGGSNQPQHF.

In DNA form, the CDR3 reads TGTGCCAGCAGTCCAAGAACAGGGGGCCGCGAAAAACTGTTTTTT. Translation: CASSPRTGGREKLFF. This chain links TRBV28 with TRBJ1-4; the match to TRBD1 covers 9 bases. The germline V gene has CDR1 MDHEN and CDR2 SYDVKM. V shed 5 bases and J 8 bases; nucleotides not matched to a gene: 9. The CDR3 contains 15 residues.

V is TRBV9 and J is TRBJ1-4; weak D call: TRBD1 (5 bases). Germline assignment: CDR1 SGDLS and CDR2 YYNGEE. Trimming left V 0 bases short and J 2 bases short, with 11 bases between. The CDR3 sequence is 16 residues long. The CDR3: CASSVGKGVTNEKLFF. CDR3 nucleotides: TGTGCCAGCAGCGTAGGAAAAGGGGTTACTAATGAAAAACTGTTTTTT.

The J gene is TRBJ2-7, the V gene TRBV28, with a possible D match to TRBD1 (5 bases). Germline V gene lookup returns CDR1 MDHEN and CDR2 SYDVKM. V lost 6 bases to trimming and J lost 0 bases, with 15 bases between them. CDR3 length: 15 residues. In nucleotides, the CDR3 is TGTGCCAGCAGCATACAGGCAACCCTCTCCTACGAGCAGTACTTC. This encodes CASSIQATLSYEQYF.

Concerning this clone itself: The likely explanation is a read error, given a far larger clone one base away. The rearrangement joins TRBV5-4 to TRBJ1-2; TRBD1 is a possible D gene (5 bases). The CDR3 totals 15 residues. Trimming cost V 0 bases and J 1 base, with 10 bases left between them. CDR1 and CDR2 (germline): SGHNT, YYREEE (reference sequence). Written as DNA, the CDR3 is TGTGCCAGCAGCTTGGGGACATACAATAACTATGGCTACACCTTC. Protein sequence: CASSLGTYNNYGYTF.

The chain has TRBV28 and TRBJ2-2; no clear D. The ends were cut back, 8 bases at V and 5 bases at J, with 18 bases in the middle. The CDR3 has 15 residues. Germline assignment: CDR1 MDHEN and CDR2 SYDVKM. The DNA for the CDR3 is TGTGCCAGCGGCCCTCAGACTCCCCTGACCGGGGAGCTGTTTTTT. Translating it yields CASGPQTPLTGELFF.

This clone was seen a single time. One end of the junction is discordant with germline, which a read error may explain. The rearrangement joins TRBV7-9 to TRBJ1-3; unclear D gene. CDR1 and CDR2 (germline): SEHNR, FQNEAQ (reference sequence). The CDR3 runs 16 residues. CDR3 sequence: CSSSSSRSSSGNTIYF. CDR3 DNA sequence: TGTTCCAGCAGCTCTAGCAGGTCCTCCTCTGGAAACACCATATATTTT.

The rearrangement joins TRBV5-4 to TRBJ2-5; TRBD2 matches at 8 bases. V shed 1 base and J 4 bases; nucleotides not matched to a gene: 6. Germline CDR1 reads SGHNT; CDR2 reads YYREEE (reference sequence). CDR3 size: 15 residues. The CDR3 reads CASSLSSSGIETQYF. CDR3 bases: TGTGCCAGCAGCTTGAGTAGTAGCGGGATAGAGACCCAGTACTTC.

The rearrangement uses TRBV28 and TRBJ2-1; 10 nucleotides align to TRBD2. V shed 5 bases, J shed 11 bases, and the junction held 12 bases outside the gene matches. The CDR3 runs to 15 residues. The germline V gene encodes CDR1 MDHEN and CDR2 SYDVKM. CDR3 sequence: CASSPSGRAGGKQFF. The CDR3 region has the DNA TGTGCCAGCAGTCCGAGCGGGAGGGCCGGGGGAAAGCAGTTCTTC.

This clone was recorded once. This chain connects TRBV5-1 to TRBJ2-7, with TRBD2 matching over 10 bases. V shed 4 bases, J shed 5 bases, and the junction held 6 bases outside the gene matches. The germline CDR1 and CDR2 sequences are SGHRS and YFSETQ. The CDR3 covers 14 residues. In DNA, the CDR3 is TGCGCCAGCAGCCCAGAGCGGGAGGGCAACGAGCAGTACTTC. As protein: CASSPEREGNEQYF. Using reference TRBV5-1 and TRBJ2-7 for the parts outside the CDR3, the full variable domain is KAGVTQTPRYLIKTRGQQVTLSCSPISGHRSVSWYQQTPGQGLQFLFEYFSETQRNKGNFPGRFSGRQFSNSRSEMNVSTLELGDSALYLCASSPEREGNEQYFGPGTRLTVT.

This sequence joins TRBV5-6 and TRBJ2-7; D not resolved. CDR3 length equals 12 residues. V was cut by 2 bases and J by 4 bases, with 7 bases left in between. Germline V gene data show CDR1 as SGHDT and CDR2 as YYEEEE. The CDR3 nucleotides are TGTGCCAGCAGCTTAAACGGGTACGAGCAGTACTTC. Residues: CASSLNGYEQYF. Full variable domain (missing parts from reference TRBV5-6 and TRBJ2-7): DAGVTQSPTHLIKTRGQQVTLRCSPKSGHDTVSWYQQALGQGPQFIFQYYEEEERQRGNFPDRFSGHQFPNYSSELNVNALLLGDSALYLCASSLNGYEQYFGPGTRLTVT.

The gene calls are TRBV18 and TRBJ1-2; TRBD1 matches 8 bases. This CDR3 has 16 amino acids. The trim removed 6 bases at V and 4 bases at J, leaving 13 bases unmatched. Germline CDR1 and CDR2: KGHSH and LQKENI. The chain's CDR3 is CASSTLETDRGYGYTF. The CDR3 DNA is TGTGCCAGCTCCACATTAGAGACAGACAGGGGCTATGGCTACACCTTC.